Each of the 6 T cell receptor beta chains below was sequenced from the same sample in a study of blood T cell repertoires in COVID-19. Only in-frame clones appear in the TCRdb table, and some are missing; sequencing was by immunoSEQ multiplex PCR. The sample has about 170,000 clones, more than 70% seen once. Sequencing was done on a sample of peripheral blood. Receptors were obtained from a woman between 65 and 79 years old who had recovered from COVID-19.

The chain combines TRBV6-5 with TRBJ2-1; a possible D gene is TRBD2 (5 bases). Deletions cut 2 bases from V and 4 bases from J, with 6 bases between. Germline V lookup: CDR1 MNHEY, CDR2 SVGAGI. This CDR3 is built from 13 residues. CDR3 nucleotide sequence: TGTGCCAGCAGTTACCGGGGATACAATGAGCAGTTCTTC. Protein sequence: CASSYRGYNEQFF.

This clone was observed a few times. The genes are TRBV27 and TRBJ1-6, with D maybe TRBD1 (6 bases). The CDR3 totals 14 residues. The V gene's germline CDR1 is MNHEY and CDR2 SMNVEV (reference sequence). V gave up 5 bases and J gave up 8 bases, with 13 bases separating them. CDR3: CASSPTGPDSPLHF. The CDR3 region has the DNA TGTGCCAGCAGTCCGACAGGTCCCGATTCACCCCTCCACTTT.

The CDR3 bases are TGTGCCAGCAGCTTGCCCGGGGTGGGTCAGCCCCAGCATTTT. It is translated as CASSLPGVGQPQHF. This chain uses TRBV5-6 with TRBJ1-5, with D unclear. The germline V gene has CDR1 SGHDT and CDR2 YYEEEE. The CDR3 has 14 residues. V lost 1 base and J 6 bases, leaving 11 bases between the germline ends.

The CDR3 here is CASSLWGPPGEQYF. In DNA, the CDR3 is TGTGCCAGCAGTTTATGGGGCCCGCCGGGTGAGCAGTACTTC. This chain uses TRBV27 with TRBJ2-7, with D perhaps matching TRBD1 (5 bases). The CDR3 extends over 14 amino acids. From germline, CDR1 is MNHEY and CDR2 SMNVEV (reference sequence). With 1 base removed from V and 7 bases from J, the gap between germline ends came to 14 bases.

J is TRBJ2-3 and V is TRBV5-8; TRBD2 matches 9 bases. Trimming took 4 bases from V and 8 from J; bases not matched to a gene: 8. Germline CDR1 is SGHTS and CDR2 is YDEGEE. The CDR3 has 14 residues. CDR3 residues: CASSTGLAGGTQYF. The CDR3 nucleotides read TGTGCCAGCAGCACGGGACTAGCCGGGGGTACGCAGTATTTT.

The chain recombines TRBV5-1 with TRBJ1-3, with D uncertain. There are 16 residues in the CDR3. The V end lost 0 bases, the J end lost 0 bases, and 10 bases lay between the germline ends. CDR1 and CDR2 from the germline V gene are SGHRS and YFSETQ. CDR3 in DNA: TGCGCCAGCAGCTTGGCCGGAGTTAGCTCTGGAAACACCATATATTTT. Residues: CASSLAGVSSGNTIYF.